The 11 T cell receptor beta chains in this list originate from one sample, sequenced in a study of T cells in Graves' hyperthyroidism and ophthalmopathy. TCR beta CDR3 regions were amplified from RNA transcripts. First-round RT-PCR targeting the TCR CDR3 was performed with the HTBI primer set. TCRdb itself ran the multiplex PCR reads through MiXCR, one entry per CDR3 protein. The repertoire holds about 400,000 distinct CDR3 sequences, with about 15% as singletons. The sequenced sample was blood. These receptors all stem from a man aged 18 to 30 with Graves' ophthalmopathy.

This clonotype has at least ten counts. The chain combines TRBV20-1 with TRBJ1-3, with TRBD1 matching 7 bases. The CDR3 loop spans 15 amino acids. Trimming removed 6 bases from V and 2 bases from J; junction bases left unmatched: 10. Germline V gene data show CDR1 as DFQATT and CDR2 as SNEGSKA (reference sequence). CDR3 sequence (DNA): TGCAGTGCCCCAAAAAGGACAGGCCCTGGAAACACCATATATTTT. Protein product: CSAPKRTGPGNTIYF.

The J gene is TRBJ1-1, the V gene TRBV5-4; unclear D gene. The germline CDR1 and CDR2 sequences are SGHNT and YYREEE (reference sequence). V was clipped by 5 bases and J by 2 bases, with 13 bases between them. This CDR3 is built from 14 residues. CDR3 bases: TGTGCCAGCAGTCCCTCCCGTCAAAACACTGAAGCTTTCTTT. Translating it yields CASSPSRQNTEAFF. The full variable domain, completed using reference TRBV5-4 and TRBJ1-1, is ETGVTQSPTHLIKTRGQQVTLRCSSQSGHNTVSWYQQALGQGPQFIFQYYREEENGRGNFPPRFSGLQFPNYSSELNVNALELDDSALYLCASSPSRQNTEAFFGQGTRLTVV.

This clonotype was recorded a few times. The chain links TRBV27 to TRBJ2-5; D is tentatively TRBD1 or TRBD2 (5 bases each). This CDR3 spans 15 amino acids. The V end was cut by 5 bases, the J end by 4 bases, with 17 bases between. Per the germline V gene, CDR1 is MNHEY and CDR2 is SMNVEV (reference sequence). CDR3 loop: CASSIPGTNRETQYF. The CDR3 nucleotides read TGTGCCAGCAGTATTCCCGGGACCAACCGAGAGACCCAGTACTTC.

This clonotype was counted a few times. The chain links TRBV4-1 to TRBJ1-6; TRBD1 aligns across 11 bases. Germline values: CDR1 MGHRA, CDR2 YSYEKL. The CDR3 has 16 residues. After removal of 3 bases from V and 8 bases from J, the junction contained 6 bases not matched to a gene. CDR3 protein: CASSHSRTGGDSPLHF. The CDR3 region has the DNA TGCGCCAGCAGCCATTCCCGGACAGGGGGCGATTCACCCCTCCACTTT.

This clonotype was observed a few times. The chain couples TRBV19 to TRBJ2-7; no reliable D call. This CDR3 has 13 residues. The V gene's germline CDR1 is LNHDA and CDR2 SQIVND (reference sequence). The V end was cut by 2 bases, the J end by 2 bases, with 7 bases between. CDR3 amino acids: CASSITAAYEQYF. CDR3 coding DNA: TGTGCCAGTAGTATAACAGCCGCCTACGAGCAGTACTTC.

This clonotype showed up many times. The chain joins TRBV5-6 to TRBJ1-2; the D is unclear. Germline V CDR1 and CDR2: SGHDT, YYEEEE. The CDR3 runs 15 residues. V was cut by 1 base and J by 7 bases, with 17 bases left in between. For the CDR3, the DNA is TGTGCCAGCAGCTTGTTGTGGGGAGCACTCTTTGGCTACACCTTC. Its protein product is CASSLLWGALFGYTF.

There are many counts of this clonotype. The chain carries TRBV20-1 and TRBJ2-7; D is undetermined. Trimming cost V 0 bases and J 0 bases, with 12 bases left between them. The germline gives CDR1 DFQATT, CDR2 SNEGSKA (reference sequence). The CDR3 has 15 residues. The CDR3 loop is CSARDMSESSYEQYF. CDR3 bases: TGCAGTGCTAGAGATATGAGCGAGAGCTCCTACGAGCAGTACTTC.

This clonotype has at least ten counts. The chain recombines TRBV5-1 with TRBJ2-3, with 10 nucleotides matching TRBD2. After removal of 5 bases from V and 2 bases from J, the junction contained 11 bases not matched to a gene. There are 17 residues in the CDR3. Per the germline V gene, CDR1 is SGHRS and CDR2 is YFSETQ. For the CDR3, the DNA is TGCGCCAGCAGTTCCCCCCGAGCGGGAGGGCCCACAGATACGCAGTATTTT. Amino acids: CASSSPRAGGPTDTQYF.

Details on this clonotype: Since a much larger clone is just one base distant, this may be a read error. V is TRBV6-1 and J is TRBJ2-1; 9 bases agree with TRBD1. Near its end, the DNA agrees better with TRBJ2-7, so the J call may be wrong. The germline CDR1 and CDR2 sequences are MNHNS and SASEGT. CDR3 size: 14 residues. CDR3: CASETGGSYNEQYF. Here the CDR3 DNA reads TGTGCCAGCGAGACAGGGGGGTCCTACAATGAGCAGTACTTC.

Note on this clonotype: One base away lies a much larger clone, so this may be a sequencing read error. V gene TRBV29-1 combines with J gene TRBJ2-6; D not certain. V was shortened by 3 bases and J by 0 bases, with 9 bases between the two germline ends. Germline CDR1 SQVTM, CDR2 ANQGSEA. CDR3 length equals 15 residues. The CDR3 loop reads CSVDQARSGANVLTF. CDR3 DNA: TGCAGCGTTGACCAGGCCCGCTCTGGGGCCAACGTCCTGACTTTC. Full variable domain (outside the CDR3, taken from reference TRBV29-1 and TRBJ2-6): SAVISQKPSRDICQRGTSLTIQCQVDSQVTMMFWYRQQPGQSLTLIATANQGSEATYESGFVIDKFPISRPNLTFSTLTVSNMSPEDSSIYLCSVDQARSGANVLTFGAGSRLTVL.

The chain carries TRBV20-1 and TRBJ2-7; 12 nucleotides align to TRBD1. Trimming took 4 bases from V and 4 from J; bases not matched to a gene: 8. The germline CDR1 and CDR2 sequences are DFQATT and SNEGSKA (reference sequence). The CDR3 runs to 15 residues. CDR3 loop: CSANRDRGRVYEQYF. The CDR3 DNA follows: TGCAGTGCTAACCGGGACAGGGGGCGCGTATACGAGCAGTACTTC.